These T cell receptor beta chains were read from a single sample in a study of blood T cell repertoires in COVID-19. The repertoire was sequenced with immunoSEQ multiplex PCR; TCRdb's copy has only in-frame clones and lacks some. The repertoire holds about 240,000 clones, around 86% seen once, with 12% in the top ten. The sequenced sample consisted of peripheral blood. The receptors here all came from an elderly man with acute or convalescent COVID-19. Each CDR3 is given with its conserved first and last residue. D genes are given only for firm matches. Clone size, where shown, is once, few, many, or a class for clones that have expanded.

cdr3_aa: CASSWSNYGYTF
cdr3_nt: TGTGCCAGCAGCTGGAGCAACTATGGCTACACCTTC
j_call: TRBJ1-2
d_call: -
clone_size: once
v_call: TRBV12-3/TRBV12-4

cdr3_aa: CASRGASTEAFF
cdr3_nt: TGTGCCAGCAGGGGCGCGAGCACTGAAGCTTTCTTT
j_call: TRBJ1-1
d_call: -
clone_size: -
v_call: TRBV28

cdr3_aa: CASSVTGDRETQYF
cdr3_nt: TGTGCCAGCAGTGTGACAGGGGATCGCGAGACCCAGTACTTC
j_call: TRBJ2-5
d_call: TRBD1
clone_size: -
v_call: TRBV5-4

cdr3_aa: CASSPIAMNTEAFF
cdr3_nt: TGTGCCAGCAGCCCCATAGCCATGAACACTGAAGCTTTCTTT
j_call: TRBJ1-1
d_call: -
clone_size: -
v_call: TRBV3-1/TRBV3-2

cdr3_aa: CASSYNRANTGELFF
cdr3_nt: TGTGCCAGCAGTTACAACAGGGCGAACACCGGGGAGCTGTTTTTT
j_call: TRBJ2-2
d_call: -
clone_size: -
v_call: TRBV6-2/TRBV6-3

cdr3_aa: CASSLQGYNSPLHF
cdr3_nt: TGTGCCAGCTCACTCCAGGGGTATAATTCACCCCTCCACTTT
j_call: TRBJ1-6
d_call: -
clone_size: -
v_call: TRBV18

cdr3_aa: CSVPGGANEKLFF
cdr3_nt: TGCAGCGTTCCGGGAGGGGCTAATGAAAAACTGTTTTTT
j_call: TRBJ1-4
d_call: -
clone_size: -
v_call: TRBV29-1

cdr3_aa: CASSQSPPGQGAIAFF
cdr3_nt: TGCGCCAGCAGCCAAAGCCCTCCGGGACAGGGGGCGATAGCTTTCTTT
j_call: TRBJ1-1
d_call: TRBD1
clone_size: -
v_call: TRBV4-3

cdr3_aa: CATGDRGSGEQFF
cdr3_nt: TGTGCCACCGGAGACAGGGGATCGGGTGAGCAGTTCTTC
j_call: TRBJ2-1
d_call: TRBD1
clone_size: -
v_call: TRBV15

cdr3_aa: CASSQRTAGQGAEAFF
cdr3_nt: TGTGCCAGCAGCCAAAGGACCGCAGGACAGGGTGCTGAAGCTTTCTTT
j_call: TRBJ1-1
d_call: TRBD1
clone_size: -
v_call: TRBV7-2

cdr3_aa: CASSPSGQGPLPLHF
cdr3_nt: TGTGCCAGCAGTCCAAGTGGACAGGGCCCCTTACCCCTCCACTTT
j_call: TRBJ1-6
d_call: TRBD1
clone_size: -
v_call: TRBV28

cdr3_aa: CASSPRLAGDNEQFF
cdr3_nt: TGTGCCAGCAGTCCCCGGCTAGCCGGAGACAATGAGCAGTTCTTC
j_call: TRBJ2-1
d_call: -
clone_size: -
v_call: TRBV27

cdr3_aa: CASSDGQGGDEQYF
cdr3_nt: TGTGCCAGCAGTGATGGGCAGGGCGGGGACGAGCAGTACTTC
j_call: TRBJ2-7
d_call: -
clone_size: -
v_call: TRBV2

cdr3_aa: CASSAGGQGRTGELFF
cdr3_nt: TGTGCCAGCAGCGCCGGGGGACAGGGTCGCACCGGGGAGCTGTTTTTT
j_call: TRBJ2-2
d_call: TRBD1
clone_size: -
v_call: TRBV7-2

cdr3_aa: CASRPDRVGGYTF
cdr3_nt: TGTGCCAGCAGACCGGACAGGGTAGGTGGCTACACCTTC
j_call: TRBJ1-2
d_call: TRBD1
clone_size: -
v_call: TRBV28

cdr3_aa: CASSLSTGSYEQYF
cdr3_nt: TGCGCCAGCAGCTTGTCAACAGGTTCCTACGAGCAGTACTTC
j_call: TRBJ2-7
d_call: -
clone_size: -
v_call: TRBV5-1

cdr3_aa: CASSLYYRGTGELFF
cdr3_nt: TGTGCCAGCAGTTTATACTACAGGGGGACCGGGGAGCTGTTTTTT
j_call: TRBJ2-2
d_call: TRBD1
clone_size: -
v_call: TRBV28

cdr3_aa: CASSSPGGGGNEQFF
cdr3_nt: TGTGCCAGCAGCTCCCCCGGCGGGGGAGGCAATGAGCAGTTCTTC
j_call: TRBJ2-1
d_call: TRBD2
clone_size: -
v_call: TRBV28

cdr3_aa: CASSFSANYGYTF
cdr3_nt: TGTGCCAGCAGCTTTTCAGCTAACTATGGCTACACCTTC
j_call: TRBJ1-2
d_call: -
clone_size: -
v_call: TRBV11-2

cdr3_aa: CASSVLAGDLGTGELFF
cdr3_nt: TGTGCCAGCAGCGTTCTAGCGGGGGATCTCGGGACCGGGGAGCTGTTTTTT
j_call: TRBJ2-2
d_call: TRBD2
clone_size: -
v_call: TRBV9

cdr3_aa: CASSRDRVPSPLHF
cdr3_nt: TGTGCCAGCAGCCGGGACAGAGTGCCTTCACCCCTCCACTTT
j_call: TRBJ1-6
d_call: TRBD1
clone_size: once
v_call: TRBV7-9

cdr3_aa: CATQGTGNQPQHF
cdr3_nt: TGTGCCACACAGGGTACTGGCAATCAGCCCCAGCATTTT
j_call: TRBJ1-5
d_call: -
clone_size: -
v_call: TRBV24-1

cdr3_aa: CASSPSSGNTEAFF
cdr3_nt: TGTGCCAGCAGCCCCTCATCGGGGAACACTGAAGCTTTCTTT
j_call: TRBJ1-1
d_call: -
clone_size: -
v_call: TRBV7-3

cdr3_aa: CASSLPGGTAGHGYTF
cdr3_nt: TGTGCCAGCAGCCTCCCCGGGGGTACGGCAGGGCATGGCTACACCTTC
j_call: TRBJ1-2
d_call: -
clone_size: -
v_call: TRBV9

cdr3_aa: CASSDPGQGSYEQYF
cdr3_nt: TGTGCCAGCAGCGATCCGGGACAGGGATCCTACGAGCAGTACTTC
j_call: TRBJ2-7
d_call: TRBD1
clone_size: -
v_call: TRBV28